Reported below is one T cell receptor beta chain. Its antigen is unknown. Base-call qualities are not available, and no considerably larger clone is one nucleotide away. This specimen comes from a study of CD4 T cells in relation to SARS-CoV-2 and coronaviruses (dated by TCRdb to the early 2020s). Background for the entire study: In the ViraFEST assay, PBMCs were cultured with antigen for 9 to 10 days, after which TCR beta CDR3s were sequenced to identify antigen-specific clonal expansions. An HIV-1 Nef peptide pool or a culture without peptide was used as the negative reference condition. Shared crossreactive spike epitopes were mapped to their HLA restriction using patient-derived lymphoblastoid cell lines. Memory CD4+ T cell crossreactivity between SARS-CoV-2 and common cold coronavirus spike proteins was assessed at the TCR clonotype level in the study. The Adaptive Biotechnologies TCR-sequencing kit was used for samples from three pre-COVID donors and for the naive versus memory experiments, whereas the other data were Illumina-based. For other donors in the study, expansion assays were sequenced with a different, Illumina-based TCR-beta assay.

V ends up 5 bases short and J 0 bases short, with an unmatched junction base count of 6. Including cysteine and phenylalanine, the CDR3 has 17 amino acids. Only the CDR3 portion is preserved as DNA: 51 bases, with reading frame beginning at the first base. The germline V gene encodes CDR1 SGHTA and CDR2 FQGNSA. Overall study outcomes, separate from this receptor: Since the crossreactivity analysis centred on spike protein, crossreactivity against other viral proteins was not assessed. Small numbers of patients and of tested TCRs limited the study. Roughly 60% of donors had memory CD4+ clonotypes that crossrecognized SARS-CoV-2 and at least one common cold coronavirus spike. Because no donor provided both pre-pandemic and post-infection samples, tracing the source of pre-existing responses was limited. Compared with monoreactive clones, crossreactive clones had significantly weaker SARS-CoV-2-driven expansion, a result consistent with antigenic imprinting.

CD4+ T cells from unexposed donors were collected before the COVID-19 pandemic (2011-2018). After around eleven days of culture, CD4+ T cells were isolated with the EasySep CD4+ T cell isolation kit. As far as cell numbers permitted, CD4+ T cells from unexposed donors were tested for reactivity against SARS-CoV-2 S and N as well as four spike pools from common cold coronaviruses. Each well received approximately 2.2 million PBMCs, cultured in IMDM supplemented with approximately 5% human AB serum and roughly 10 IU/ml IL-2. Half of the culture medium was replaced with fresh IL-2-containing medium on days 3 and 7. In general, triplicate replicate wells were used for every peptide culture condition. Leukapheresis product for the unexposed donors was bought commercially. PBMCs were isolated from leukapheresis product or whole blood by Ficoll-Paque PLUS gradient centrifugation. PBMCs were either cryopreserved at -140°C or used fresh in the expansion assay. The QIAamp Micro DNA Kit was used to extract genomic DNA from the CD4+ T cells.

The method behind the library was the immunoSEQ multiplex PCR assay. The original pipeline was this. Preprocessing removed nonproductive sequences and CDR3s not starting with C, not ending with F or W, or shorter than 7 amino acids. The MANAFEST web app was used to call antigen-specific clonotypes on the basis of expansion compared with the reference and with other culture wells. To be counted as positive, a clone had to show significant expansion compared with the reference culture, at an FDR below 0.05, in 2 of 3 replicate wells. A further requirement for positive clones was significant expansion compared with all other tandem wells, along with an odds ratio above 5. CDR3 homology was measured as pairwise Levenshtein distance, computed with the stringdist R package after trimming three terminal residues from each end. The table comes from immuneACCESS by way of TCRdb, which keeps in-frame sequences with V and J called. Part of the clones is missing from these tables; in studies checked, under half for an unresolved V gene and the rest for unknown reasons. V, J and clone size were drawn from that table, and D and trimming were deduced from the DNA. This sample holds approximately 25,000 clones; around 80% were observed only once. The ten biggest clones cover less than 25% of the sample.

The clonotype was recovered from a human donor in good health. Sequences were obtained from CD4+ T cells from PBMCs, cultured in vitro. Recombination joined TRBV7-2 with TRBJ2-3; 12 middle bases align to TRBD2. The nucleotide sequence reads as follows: TGTGCCAGCAGCATCCGACTAGCGGGGGTGAGCACAGATACGCAGTATTTT. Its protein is CASSIRLAGVSTDTQYF.